These 22 T cell receptor beta chains share one sample of origin, sequenced in a study of cytomegalovirus exposure and HLA in healthy donors. It was with 60 Vbeta and 13 Jbeta primers that the PCR ran. TCRdb's table, derived via immunoSEQ multiplex PCR, lists solely in-frame clones and lacks some. The sample carries more than 250,000 clones, over 85% recorded once. The sequencing sample was made of PBMCs. The receptors stem from a woman aged 18-29 years in good health and CMV-seronegative.

This sequence joins TRBV7-9 and TRBJ2-1; 8 bases are a match to TRBD2. The ends lost 4 bases at V and 1 base at J; junction bases unmatched: 6. The CDR3 covers 16 residues. The V gene's germline CDR1 is SEHNR and CDR2 FQNEAQ (reference sequence). The CDR3 region has the DNA TGTGCCAGCAGCTACCATGGCGGGGGGTCCTACAATGAGCAGTTCTTC. Protein sequence: CASSYHGGGSYNEQFF.

CDR3 coding DNA: TGTGCCAGCAGCACTCAGGGGAACACTGAAGCTTTCTTT. It encodes CASSTQGNTEAFF. The rearrangement links TRBV9 to TRBJ1-1; a weak D match, TRBD1 (5 bases). Trimming left V 4 bases short and J 1 base short, with 8 bases between. Germline lookup yields CDR1 SGDLS and CDR2 YYNGEE. CDR3 size: 13 residues.

This clone was observed once. The gene calls are TRBV2 and TRBJ2-4, with D tentatively TRBD1 (6 bases). Germline values: CDR1 SNHLY, CDR2 FYNNEI. The CDR3 contains 14 residues. Trimming removed 4 bases at V and 4 bases at J, with 11 bases between. DNA of the CDR3: TGTGCCAGCAGTGTCGGACAGTTTAAAAACATTCAGTACTTC. Amino acid sequence: CASSVGQFKNIQYF.

This clone showed up just once. V usage is TRBV2 and J usage is TRBJ1-5; 9 bases agree with TRBD1. This CDR3 region has 15 residues. Germline assignment: CDR1 SNHLY and CDR2 FYNNEI. Trimming at V came to 5 bases and at J to 6 bases, leaving 8 bases not matched to a gene. The CDR3: CASSSEQGASQPQHF. CDR3 sequence (DNA): TGTGCCAGCAGTTCCGAACAGGGGGCTAGTCAGCCCCAGCATTTT.

V is TRBV6-5 and J is TRBJ2-1, with TRBD2 identical over 11 bases. Germline V lookup: CDR1 MNHEY, CDR2 SVGAGI. The CDR3 is 15 amino acids. Trimming removed 1 base from V and 10 bases from J; junction bases left unmatched: 6. CDR3 in amino acids: CASSYLAGGLEEQFF. CDR3 DNA: TGTGCCAGCAGTTACTTAGCGGGGGGGCTGGAGGAGCAGTTCTTC.

This chain connects TRBV13 to TRBJ1-6; the match to TRBD1 covers 7 bases. There are 14 residues in the CDR3. The J segment lost 7 bases and the V segment lost 11 bases, leaving 11 bases of the junction unmatched. Germline V gene lookup returns CDR1 PRHDT and CDR2 FYEKMQ (reference sequence). Here the CDR3 reads CAATNRGANSPLHF. Here the CDR3 DNA reads TGTGCCGCGACCAACAGGGGTGCAAATTCACCCCTCCACTTT.

V usage is TRBV7-8 and J usage is TRBJ1-2; D is perhaps TRBD1 (6 bases). CDR3 length equals 14 residues. CDR1 and CDR2 (germline): SGHVS, FQNEAQ. Trimming removed 5 bases at V and 8 bases at J, with 18 bases between. In DNA, the CDR3 is TGTGCCAGCAGCCAACCTGACAGGCCGTGGGGCTACACCTTC. It encodes CASSQPDRPWGYTF.

The CDR3 sequence is CASSLRDRGHGYTF. CDR3 nucleotides: TGCGCCAGCAGCTTGAGGGACAGGGGCCATGGCTACACCTTC. J is TRBJ1-2 and V is TRBV5-1; TRBD1 matches 10 bases. The CDR3 runs to 14 residues. Per the germline V gene, CDR1 is SGHRS and CDR2 is YFSETQ. The V gene end was trimmed by 1 base and the J gene end by 6 bases; junction bases not matched to a gene: 3.

This chain uses TRBV12-5 with TRBJ2-7; D is perhaps TRBD2 (6 bases). CDR1 is LGHNT, CDR2 FRNRAP, per germline. This CDR3 comprises 15 residues. Trimming removed 1 base at V and 2 bases at J, with 12 bases between. CDR3 sequence (DNA): TGTGCTAGTGGTTTGGACTGGAGGGCCCCCTACGAGCAGTACTTC. Translated, it gives CASGLDWRAPYEQYF.

J is TRBJ1-6 and V is TRBV27, with D tentatively TRBD1 (5 bases). The CDR3 contains 12 residues. CDR1 is MNHEY and CDR2 is SMNVEV in the germline V gene (reference sequence). With 11 bases removed from V and 4 bases from J, the gap between germline ends came to 9 bases. The CDR3 reads CAGRGYNSPLHF. In DNA, the CDR3 is TGTGCCGGCCGGGGGTATAATTCACCCCTCCACTTT.

The chain joins TRBV5-1 to TRBJ2-5; D possibly corresponds to TRBD1 (6 bases). Judging by the DNA end, TRBJ2-7 fits better; the J call may be wrong. The CDR3 is made up of 15 amino acids. Germline-derived CDR1 and CDR2 are SGHRS and YFSETQ. The CDR3 reads CASSLGQESSYEQYF. The CDR3 coding sequence is TGCGCCAGCAGCTTGGGACAGGAGTCCTCCTACGAGCAGTACTTC.

The V gene is TRBV7-9, the J gene TRBJ1-3; a weak D match, TRBD1 (6 bases). Germline assignment: CDR1 SEHNR and CDR2 FQNEAQ (reference sequence). This CDR3 spans 15 amino acids. V was trimmed by 1 base and J by 4 bases, leaving 11 bases between them. This CDR3 reads CASSLEGGAGNTIYF. The CDR3 region has the DNA TGTGCCAGCAGCTTAGAGGGGGGGGCCGGAAACACCATATATTTT.

The chain is built from TRBV5-6 and TRBJ2-5; perhaps TRBD2 as D (6 bases). The CDR3 sequence is 14 residues long. Trimming stripped 0 bases from V and 4 bases from J, with 10 bases between. From germline, CDR1 is SGHDT and CDR2 YYEEEE. CDR3 amino acids: CASSLAGDLETQYF. DNA of the CDR3: TGTGCCAGCAGCTTGGCCGGGGACTTAGAGACCCAGTACTTC.

In nucleotides, the CDR3 is TGTGCCAGCAGCCAAGTCCGAGCACCGTCCTACGAGCAGTACTTC. Amino acid sequence: CASSQVRAPSYEQYF. J is TRBJ2-5 and V is TRBV4-2; D is unclear. The DNA end favors TRBJ2-7, so the J call may be wrong. The length of the CDR3 is 15 residues. Looked up from germline, CDR1 is LGHNA and CDR2 is YNFKEQ.

This rearrangement joins TRBV5-8 to TRBJ2-7; 15 bases match TRBD2. The CDR3 is made up of 17 amino acids. CDR1 is SGHTS and CDR2 is YDEGEE in the germline V gene. V gave up 4 bases and J gave up 0 bases; unmatched junction bases: 5. CDR3 coding DNA: TGTGCCAGCAGCCCGGGACTAGCGGGGGGCTACTCCTACGAGCAGTACTTC. Encoded protein: CASSPGLAGGYSYEQYF.

V and J are TRBV5-6 and TRBJ2-5; possible D gene TRBD1, 8 bases. This CDR3 contains 15 residues. Deletions cut 4 bases from V and 5 bases from J, with 18 bases between. Per germline, CDR1 SGHDT and CDR2 YYEEEE. In nucleotides, the CDR3 is TGTGCCAGCAGCCGAGGACAGGGAGGGGGGGAGACCCAGTACTTC. This sequence encodes CASSRGQGGGETQYF.

This rearrangement joins TRBV6-5 to TRBJ1-1, with 7 bases identical to TRBD1. V lost 0 bases, J lost 0 bases, and 1 base stayed unmatched. The CDR3 runs 15 residues. Germline CDR1 is MNHEY and CDR2 is SVGAGI. DNA for the CDR3: TGTGCCAGCAGTTACTCGACAGGGCTGAACACTGAAGCTTTCTTT. Its protein is CASSYSTGLNTEAFF.

V is TRBV27 and J is TRBJ1-5; D remains ambiguous. CDR3 length: 14 residues. CDR1 and CDR2 (germline): MNHEY, SMNVEV (reference sequence). Trimming took off 5 bases at V and 5 bases at J, with 13 bases between the two ends. This CDR3 is CASSLAPEDQPQHF. CDR3 coding DNA: TGTGCCAGCAGTCTCGCGCCTGAGGATCAGCCCCAGCATTTT.

V gene TRBV7-9 combines with J gene TRBJ2-2; TRBD1 agrees at 8 bases. Germline assignment: CDR1 SEHNR and CDR2 FQNEAQ (reference sequence). The junction had 5 bases not matched to a gene; V was cut back by 4 bases and J by 4 bases. CDR3 size: 15 residues. CDR3: CASSYPGGITGELFF. Written as DNA, the CDR3 is TGTGCCAGCAGCTACCCAGGGGGCATCACCGGGGAGCTGTTTTTT.

The V call is TRBV29-1, the J call TRBJ1-1; D gene ambiguous. The CDR3 loop spans 12 amino acids. From germline, CDR1 is SQVTM and CDR2 ANQGSEA. With 0 bases removed from V and 7 bases from J, the gap between germline ends came to 9 bases. CDR3 nucleotides: TGCAGCGTTGAAGAATCGTCAGATGAAGCTTTCTTT. It encodes CSVEESSDEAFF.

The chain recombines TRBV5-5 with TRBJ2-2, with a tentative D call TRBD1 (6 bases). The germline V gene encodes CDR1 SGHKS and CDR2 YYEKEE (reference sequence). V shed 0 bases and J shed 3 bases, with 12 bases lying between them. This CDR3 has 16 residues. The CDR3 sequence: CASSLVGRGYTGELFF. The CDR3 nucleotides read TGTGCCAGCAGCTTGGTCGGCAGGGGATACACCGGGGAGCTGTTTTTT. Full variable domain (missing parts from reference TRBV5-5 and TRBJ2-2): DAGVTQSPTHLIKTRGQQVTLRCSPISGHKSVSWYQQVLGQGPQFIFQYYEKEERGRGNFPDRFSARQFPNYSSELNVNALLLGDSALYLCASSLVGRGYTGELFFGEGSRLTVL.

This chain links TRBV5-1 with TRBJ2-7, with 9 bases fitting TRBD1. After removal of 4 bases from V and 6 bases from J, the junction contained 8 bases not matched to a gene. The germline V gene has CDR1 SGHRS and CDR2 YFSETQ. The CDR3 covers 14 residues. CDR3 sequence (DNA): TGCGCCAGCAGCCCCGGGACAGGGTTCCCCGAGCAGTACTTC. It translates to CASSPGTGFPEQYF.